This entry lists 26 T cell receptor beta chains sequenced from one sample in a study of graft-versus-host responses after intestinal transplantation. No antigen has been identified for these receptors. The assay was immunoSEQ multiplex PCR, and TCRdb's table has in-frame clones only and misses some. Of 130,000 to 150,000 clones listed, roughly 91% are singletons. Sample: unstimulated CD4+ T cells sorted from spleen or lymph node cells, taken before intestinal transplant. These receptors all stem from a human donor who received an intestinal transplant.

V gene TRBV5-1 combines with J gene TRBJ1-5, with a tentative D call TRBD1 (5 bases). Germline lookup yields CDR1 SGHRS and CDR2 YFSETQ. V was cut by 9 bases and J by 5 bases, with 18 bases left in between. The length of the CDR3 is 14 residues. CDR3 nucleotide sequence: TGCGCCACCCTAGATGGGGGAGGCTATCAGCCCCAGCATTTT. This codes for CATLDGGGYQPQHF.

The chain recombines TRBV28 with TRBJ2-2; no definite D call. The CDR3 length is 16 residues. Germline CDR1 MDHEN, CDR2 SYDVKM. The germline V and J ends were trimmed by 5 bases and 0 bases, with 13 bases remaining between them. This chain's CDR3 is CASSAVAAPNTGELFF. The CDR3 coding sequence is TGTGCCAGCAGTGCCGTAGCCGCCCCGAACACCGGGGAGCTGTTTTTT.

The V gene is TRBV15, the J gene TRBJ1-1; TRBD1 aligns across 7 bases. This CDR3 has 15 amino acids. Germline V CDR1 and CDR2: LNHNV, YYDKDF (reference sequence). Unmatched junction bases numbered 7, after V lost 1 base and J lost 5 bases. The CDR3 DNA is TGTGCCACCAGCAGAGCCGACAGGGAAAGGACTGAAGCTTTCTTT. Its protein product is CATSRADRERTEAFF.

The chain uses TRBV30 and TRBJ1-4; no reliable D call. This CDR3 region has 13 residues. V shed 0 bases and J shed 4 bases, with 6 bases lying between them. Germline V gives CDR1 GTSNPN, CDR2 SVGIG (reference sequence). The CDR3 protein is CAWSVRYNEKLFF. The DNA for the CDR3 is TGTGCCTGGAGTGTTCGGTATAATGAAAAACTGTTTTTT.

This chain links TRBV2 with TRBJ1-2, with a possible D match to TRBD1 (5 bases). Germline CDR1 reads SNHLY; CDR2 reads FYNNEI. This CDR3 is built from 16 residues. The V end was cut by 5 bases, the J end by 6 bases, with 22 bases between. CDR3 sequence (DNA): TGTGCCAGCAGTACCTGGGCTCGGGGGGGGAACGATGGCTACACCTTC. This encodes CASSTWARGGNDGYTF.

This chain joins TRBV7-2 and TRBJ2-7; D is ambiguous. The CDR3 contains 11 residues. Deletions cut 3 bases from V and 3 bases from J, with 3 bases between. Germline V gene data show CDR1 as SGHTA and CDR2 as FQGNSA. CDR3 sequence reads: CASSFDYEQYF. The CDR3 DNA is TGTGCCAGCAGCTTCGACTACGAGCAGTACTTC.

The chain recombines TRBV25-1 with TRBJ1-5; D uncertain. V dropped 6 bases and J dropped 0 bases, with 12 bases sitting between them. Per the germline V gene, CDR1 is MGHDK and CDR2 is SYGVNS. The CDR3 has 15 residues. The CDR3 loop is CASSGSVDSNQPQHF. CDR3 DNA: TGTGCCAGCAGCGGTAGCGTAGATAGCAATCAGCCCCAGCATTTT. The complete variable domain, with remaining parts taken from reference TRBV25-1 and TRBJ1-5, reads EADIYQTPRYLVIGTGKKITLECSQTMGHDKMYWYQQDPGMELHLIHYSYGVNSTEKGDLSSESTVSRIRTEHFPLTLESARPSHTSQYLCASSGSVDSNQPQHFGDGTRLSIL.

The chain carries TRBV15 and TRBJ2-5; D possibly corresponds to TRBD2 (6 bases). Per the germline V gene, CDR1 is LNHNV and CDR2 is YYDKDF (reference sequence). The CDR3 sequence is 12 residues long. Trimming cost V 8 bases and J 2 bases, with 9 bases left between them. CDR3 region: CATGREQETQYF. The CDR3 DNA reads TGTGCCACCGGACGGGAGCAAGAGACCCAGTACTTC.

The chain employs TRBV7-3 and TRBJ2-1; TRBD2 aligns across 9 bases. The CDR3 has 18 amino acids. The V segment lost 4 bases and the J segment 4 bases; nucleotides outside the gene matches: 14. Germline V gene sequence: CDR1 SGHTA, CDR2 FQGTGA. The CDR3 DNA follows: TGTGCCAGCAGCTCCCATAGAACTATAGCGGGAGAATACAATGAGCAGTTCTTC. This codes for CASSSHRTIAGEYNEQFF.

The chain combines TRBV18 with TRBJ1-1, with TRBD1 matching over 12 bases. The V gene end was trimmed by 6 bases and the J gene end by 1 base; junction bases not matched to a gene: 12. This CDR3 is 18 amino acids long. Germline loops: CDR1 KGHSH, CDR2 LQKENI. The CDR3 reads CASSQLPGQGARNTEAFF. The CDR3 DNA reads TGTGCCAGCTCGCAGCTACCGGGACAGGGGGCTCGGAACACTGAAGCTTTCTTT.

About this clone itself: The same CDR3 is also encoded by other DNA sequences in this sample. J is TRBJ2-7 and V is TRBV2; 7 nucleotides agree with TRBD2. This CDR3 spans 15 amino acids. With V trimmed by 6 bases and J by 5 bases, 13 bases remained unmatched. Germline V gene data show CDR1 as SNHLY and CDR2 as FYNNEI. CDR3 sequence reads: CASRGVLGGINEQYF. The CDR3 DNA is TGTGCCAGCAGGGGGGTTTTGGGGGGGATCAACGAGCAGTACTTC.

This chain joins TRBV18 and TRBJ2-4, with 10 bases matching TRBD1. Per the germline V gene, CDR1 is KGHSH and CDR2 is LQKENI. V shed 4 bases and J 4 bases; nucleotides not matched to a gene: 7. The length of the CDR3 is 16 residues. CDR3 in amino acids: CASSLSLGQGKNIQYF. As DNA, the CDR3 is TGTGCCAGCTCACTATCCTTGGGACAGGGGAAAAACATTCAGTACTTC.

The chain recombines TRBV7-2 with TRBJ1-5; TRBD1 is a possible D gene (6 bases). Trimming shortened V by 3 bases and J by 3 bases, and 12 bases separated the two germline ends. Germline-derived CDR1 and CDR2 are SGHTA and FQGNSA. The CDR3 sequence is 15 residues long. The CDR3 bases are TGTGCCAGCAGCTTTACCCGGGACAACAATCAGCCCCAGCATTTT. Translating it yields CASSFTRDNNQPQHF.

The J gene is TRBJ1-5, the V gene TRBV25-1, with a weak D call TRBD1 (6 bases). CDR1 MGHDK and CDR2 SYGVNS come from the germline V gene. CDR3 length equals 13 residues. Trimming removed 3 bases from V and 5 bases from J, with 8 bases in between. CDR3 in amino acids: CASSDYRDQPQHF. CDR3 coding DNA: TGTGCCAGCAGTGACTACAGGGATCAGCCCCAGCATTTT.

The rearrangement links TRBV6-4 to TRBJ1-2; D not resolved. This CDR3 comprises 13 residues. Trimming stripped 2 bases from V and 7 bases from J, with 11 bases between. The germline gives CDR1 MRHNA, CDR2 SNTAGT. As DNA, the CDR3 is TGTGCCAGCAGTGACACGGGTATTGGTGGCTACACCTTC. Protein product: CASSDTGIGGYTF.

The gene calls are TRBV18 and TRBJ2-2; D is possibly TRBD1 (6 bases). V lost 3 bases and J lost 5, with 16 bases in between. Per germline, CDR1 KGHSH and CDR2 LQKENI. The length of the CDR3 is 16 residues. In DNA form, the CDR3 reads TGTGCCAGCTCACCCCGAAATGCGCAGGGGACCGGGGAGCTGTTTTTT. The encoded protein is CASSPRNAQGTGELFF.

This clone was recorded only once. The rearrangement joins TRBV11-2 to TRBJ2-7, with a possible D match to TRBD1 (6 bases). The CDR3 is 15 amino acids. Germline V gene lookup returns CDR1 SGHAT and CDR2 FQNNGV. Trimming removed 0 bases at V and 2 bases at J, with 11 bases between. The CDR3 protein is CASSLETGNTYEQYF. The CDR3 nucleotides read TGTGCCAGCAGCTTAGAAACAGGGAATACCTACGAGCAGTACTTC.

The rearrangement uses TRBV6-6 and TRBJ2-7, with 7 positions matching TRBD2. Trimming took 4 bases from V and 7 from J; bases not matched to a gene: 10. Germline CDR1 and CDR2: MNHNY and SVGAGI (reference sequence). The CDR3 consists of 14 residues. DNA for the CDR3: TGTGCCAGCAGTTGGAGCGGGGAATCGGGAGAGCAGTACTTC. Translated, it gives CASSWSGESGEQYF.

The chain couples TRBV9 to TRBJ2-3; 8 bases map to TRBD2. CDR3 length: 16 amino acids. V trimming: 2 bases; J trimming: 3 bases; junction bases outside the gene matches: 8. CDR1 and CDR2 (germline): SGDLS, YYNGEE. The CDR3 loop is CASSVDLAGRTDTQYF. The CDR3 nucleotides read TGTGCCAGCAGCGTCGACTTAGCGGGACGGACAGATACGCAGTATTTT. The variable domain in full, with the rest retrieved from reference TRBV9 and TRBJ2-3, is DSGVTQTPKHLITATGQRVTLRCSPRSGDLSVYWYQQSLDQGLQFLIQYYNGEERAKGNILERFSAQQFPDLHSELNLSSLELGDSALYFCASSVDLAGRTDTQYFGPGTRLTVL.

The chain is built from TRBV30 and TRBJ1-5; possible D gene TRBD1, 5 bases. V dropped 5 bases and J dropped 6 bases, with 11 bases sitting between them. Germline V gene lookup returns CDR1 GTSNPN and CDR2 SVGIG (reference sequence). This CDR3 region has 12 residues. The CDR3 reads CAWGFRGQPQHF. CDR3 bases: TGTGCCTGGGGTTTTAGGGGTCAGCCCCAGCATTTT.

The V gene is TRBV7-2, the J gene TRBJ1-5; 9 bases line up with TRBD1. The J segment lost 4 bases and the V segment lost 1 base, leaving 5 bases of the junction unmatched. CDR3 size: 16 residues. The germline CDR1 and CDR2 sequences are SGHTA and FQGNSA. The CDR3 protein is CASSLVGTGKNQPQHF. DNA for the CDR3: TGTGCCAGCAGCTTAGTGGGGACAGGGAAGAATCAGCCCCAGCATTTT.

This chain joins TRBV29-1 and TRBJ2-1; possibly TRBD2 for D (5 bases). This CDR3 spans 17 amino acids. Germline values: CDR1 SQVTM, CDR2 ANQGSEA. V was trimmed by 6 bases and J by 0 bases, leaving 21 bases between them. This chain's CDR3 is CSVANNVRRSSYNEQFF. In DNA, the CDR3 is TGCAGCGTCGCCAATAACGTCCGGAGGAGCTCCTACAATGAGCAGTTCTTC.

The chain carries TRBV7-8 and TRBJ1-1, with no clear D. The CDR3 sequence is 15 residues long. CDR1 SGHVS and CDR2 FQNEAQ come from the germline V gene. Deletions cut 1 base from V and 2 bases from J, with 11 bases between. The CDR3 is CASSLERNSNTEAFF. CDR3 sequence (DNA): TGTGCCAGCAGCTTAGAAAGAAACAGTAACACTGAAGCTTTCTTT.

The V gene is TRBV5-5, the J gene TRBJ2-7; 13 bases fit TRBD2. V shed 4 bases and J 4 bases; nucleotides not matched to a gene: 17. This CDR3 has 19 amino acids. Per germline, CDR1 SGHKS and CDR2 YYEKEE (reference sequence). The CDR3 here is CASSISGTSGTSWAYEQYF. CDR3 coding DNA: TGTGCCAGCAGCATCTCCGGGACTAGCGGGACCTCCTGGGCTTACGAGCAGTACTTC.

The V and J genes are TRBV30 and TRBJ2-2; D uncertain. The CDR3 consists of 11 residues. The germline V and J ends were trimmed by 5 bases and 7 bases, with 8 bases remaining between them. Germline assignment: CDR1 GTSNPN and CDR2 SVGIG (reference sequence). The CDR3 sequence: CAWQSGGELFF. The DNA of the CDR3 is TGTGCCTGGCAAAGTGGCGGGGAGCTGTTTTTT.

This clone has a handful of counts. The V and J genes are TRBV19 and TRBJ1-3, with D tentatively TRBD1 (6 bases). Germline V gene sequence: CDR1 LNHDA, CDR2 SQIVND (reference sequence). V lost 6 bases, J lost 0 bases, and 15 bases lay in between. This CDR3 region has 16 residues. CDR3 sequence reads: CASRTTGTYSGNTIYF. The CDR3 DNA reads TGTGCCAGTAGGACTACCGGGACATACTCTGGAAACACCATATATTTT.